This passage covers 32 T cell receptor beta chains from one sample sequenced in a study of T cells in narcolepsy. TCRdb's copy holds only in-frame clones and misses some; the assay was immunoSEQ multiplex PCR. Here the sample spans fewer than 35,000 clones, around 80% being singletons. Material: CD45RA- memory CD4+ T cells from PBMCs. Receptors were obtained from a human donor with narcolepsy.

The genes are TRBV6-5 and TRBJ1-5, with D uncertain. This CDR3 spans 11 amino acids. Germline CDR1 MNHEY, CDR2 SVGAGI. V lost 8 bases and J 4 bases, leaving 6 bases between the germline ends. The CDR3 here is CASGQNQPQHF. The CDR3 DNA reads TGTGCCAGCGGCCAAAATCAGCCCCAGCATTTT.

The chain employs TRBV7-9 and TRBJ1-5; 11 bases fit TRBD1. V trimming: 5 bases; J trimming: 4 bases; junction bases outside the gene matches: 1. This CDR3 is 14 amino acids long. Germline-derived CDR1 and CDR2 are SEHNR and FQNEAQ (reference sequence). CDR3 DNA sequence: TGTGCCAGCAGCGGGACAGGGGGAAATCAGCCCCAGCATTTT. Its protein product is CASSGTGGNQPQHF.

Here the CDR3 DNA reads TGTGCCAGCAGGAATACCGGGGAGCTGTTTTTT. Amino acid sequence: CASRNTGELFF. This chain connects TRBV6-5 to TRBJ2-2; D call uncertain. Per germline, CDR1 MNHEY and CDR2 SVGAGI. CDR3 length: 11 residues. V gave up 6 bases and J gave up 5 bases, with 4 bases separating them.

V gene TRBV30 combines with J gene TRBJ2-1; TRBD2 agrees at 11 bases. This CDR3 has 15 amino acids. Germline V gene lookup returns CDR1 GTSNPN and CDR2 SVGIG (reference sequence). Trimming removed 3 bases from V and 4 bases from J; junction bases left unmatched: 5. The CDR3 coding sequence is TGTGCCTGGAGATTAGCGGGAGGGAAGTACAATGAGCAGTTCTTC. Protein sequence: CAWRLAGGKYNEQFF.

This clone was seen only once. The rearrangement links TRBV7-3 to TRBJ1-2, with 8 bases matching TRBD1. Germline V gene data show CDR1 as SGHTA and CDR2 as FQGTGA. This CDR3 spans 15 amino acids. The V segment lost 5 bases and the J segment 7 bases; nucleotides outside the gene matches: 12. CDR3: CASSPQAGGSSGYTF. CDR3 nucleotide sequence: TGTGCCAGCAGCCCCCAGGCAGGGGGCAGTAGTGGCTACACCTTC. The full variable domain, with the rest looked up from reference TRBV7-3 and TRBJ1-2, is GAGVSQTPSNKVTEKGKYVELRCDPISGHTALYWYRQSLGQGPEFLIYFQGTGAADDSGLPNDRFFAVRPEGSVSTLKIQRTERGDSAVYLCASSPQAGGSSGYTFGSGTRLTVV.

The gene calls are TRBV6-1 and TRBJ2-3; 7 bases fit TRBD2. Trimming at V came to 7 bases and at J to 4 bases, leaving 8 bases not matched to a gene. In germline, CDR1 is MNHNS, CDR2 SASEGT. CDR3 length: 14 residues. This CDR3 reads CASKQLAGSDTQYF. In DNA, the CDR3 is TGTGCCAGCAAGCAGTTAGCGGGCTCAGATACGCAGTATTTT.

This clone was picked up one time. A read error may account for a junction end that differs from germline. The chain links TRBV6-5 to TRBJ2-1; D may correspond to TRBD1 or TRBD2 (5 bases each). Germline lookup yields CDR1 MNHEY and CDR2 SVGAGI. CDR3 length: 14 amino acids. The CDR3 nucleotides are TGTGCCAGCACCCCTACGGGGCCTAACAAAGAGCAGTTCTTC. Protein sequence: CASTPTGPNKEQFF.

This chain uses TRBV9 with TRBJ2-1; 11 positions match TRBD2. Germline V gives CDR1 SGDLS, CDR2 YYNGEE. This CDR3 has 18 amino acids. J was trimmed by 0 bases and V by 3 bases; bases with no gene match: 8. CDR3 in DNA: TGTGCCAGCAGCGGCACTAGCGGGGGAGCGAGCTCCTACAATGAGCAGTTCTTC. Residues: CASSGTSGGASSYNEQFF.

This chain uses TRBV5-6 with TRBJ1-1; D unclear. The CDR3 covers 15 residues. Germline V gives CDR1 SGHDT, CDR2 YYEEEE. Trimming shortened V by 0 bases and J by 11 bases, and 20 bases separated the two germline ends. Here the CDR3 DNA reads TGTGCCAGCAGCTTGGGCGTCCGCGGACTGGAAGGCGCTTTCTTT. This sequence encodes CASSLGVRGLEGAFF.

V gene TRBV25-1 combines with J gene TRBJ1-1, with D hard to call. The CDR3 spans 16 residues. Trimming took off 4 bases at V and 0 bases at J, with 15 bases between the two ends. Germline CDR1 and CDR2: MGHDK and SYGVNS. The CDR3 bases are TGTGCCAGCAGTGGAACGGGCTTTTTAATGAACACTGAAGCTTTCTTT. It translates to CASSGTGFLMNTEAFF. Complete variable domain (other parts from reference TRBV25-1 and TRBJ1-1): EADIYQTPRYLVIGTGKKITLECSQTMGHDKMYWYQQDPGMELHLIHYSYGVNSTEKGDLSSESTVSRIRTEHFPLTLESARPSHTSQYLCASSGTGFLMNTEAFFGQGTRLTVV.

V usage is TRBV4-2 and J usage is TRBJ2-7; D is ambiguous. CDR1 and CDR2 from the germline V gene are LGHNA and YNFKEQ. V was clipped by 1 base and J by 6 bases, with 10 bases between them. The length of the CDR3 is 13 residues. As DNA, the CDR3 is TGTGCCAGCAGCCAAGCACATCTCCCCGAGCAGTACTTC. Translating it yields CASSQAHLPEQYF.

This clone has only a few counts. The chain carries TRBV10-3 and TRBJ1-6, with a possible D match to TRBD1 (5 bases). This CDR3 spans 17 amino acids. CDR1 is ENHRY, CDR2 SYGVKD, per germline. Trimming removed 2 bases at V and 0 bases at J, with 11 bases between. CDR3 region: CAISEKWGDSYNSPLHF. The CDR3 coding sequence is TGTGCCATCAGTGAGAAGTGGGGCGACTCCTATAATTCACCCCTCCACTTT.

The chain employs TRBV6-1 and TRBJ1-3, with no clear D. V shed 5 bases and J shed 7 bases, with 6 bases lying between them. The CDR3 is 11 amino acids. CDR1 and CDR2 from the germline V gene are MNHNS and SASEGT. CDR3 region: CASSIGNTIYF. The CDR3 nucleotides read TGTGCCAGCAGTATCGGGAACACCATATATTTT.

The V call is TRBV2, the J call TRBJ2-7, with 8 nucleotides matching TRBD2. CDR1 is SNHLY, CDR2 FYNNEI, per germline. The CDR3 runs 14 residues. V dropped 4 bases and J dropped 6; count of bases not matched to a gene: 8. The CDR3 DNA reads TGTGCCAGCAGTGTCCTTAGCGGGAACGGCGAGCAGTACTTC. Translation: CASSVLSGNGEQYF.

This clone has only a few counts. The chain recombines TRBV18 with TRBJ2-3; the match to TRBD2 covers 8 bases. Trimming removed 5 bases from V and 5 bases from J; junction bases left unmatched: 6. CDR1 is KGHSH and CDR2 is LQKENI in the germline V gene. The CDR3 contains 14 residues. This CDR3 reads CASSSTRGEDTQYF. The CDR3 DNA is TGTGCCAGCTCAAGCACGCGGGGGGAAGATACGCAGTATTTT.

This clone appeared a few times. This chain joins TRBV30 and TRBJ2-7; no clear D. Germline CDR1 GTSNPN, CDR2 SVGIG (reference sequence). The CDR3 runs 12 residues. V was trimmed by 5 bases and J by 5 bases, leaving 13 bases between them. CDR3 nucleotide sequence: TGTGCCTGGGATACGGGTAGGAACGAGCAGTACTTC. The encoded protein is CAWDTGRNEQYF. The complete variable domain, with remaining parts taken from reference TRBV30 and TRBJ2-7, reads SQTIHQWPATLVQPVGSPLSLECTVEGTSNPNLYWYRQAAGRGLQLLFYSVGIGQISSEVPQNLSASRPQDRQFILSSKKLLLSDSGFYLCAWDTGRNEQYFGPGTRLTVT.

This clone was seen once. This chain joins TRBV9 and TRBJ2-7; 8 bases are a match to TRBD1. The trim removed 3 bases at V and 6 bases at J, leaving 8 bases unmatched. From germline, CDR1 is SGDLS and CDR2 YYNGEE. The CDR3 totals 14 residues. The CDR3 loop reads CASSASTGASEQYF. CDR3 DNA: TGTGCCAGCAGCGCTTCGACAGGGGCAAGCGAGCAGTACTTC. The variable domain in full, with the rest retrieved from reference TRBV9 and TRBJ2-7, is DSGVTQTPKHLITATGQRVTLRCSPRSGDLSVYWYQQSLDQGLQFLIQYYNGEERAKGNILERFSAQQFPDLHSELNLSSLELGDSALYFCASSASTGASEQYFGPGTRLTVT.

The rearrangement links TRBV7-3 to TRBJ1-1; D is unresolved. Germline assignment: CDR1 SGHTA and CDR2 FQGTGA. Trimming took 4 bases from V and 5 from J, leaving 11 bases between them. This CDR3 is built from 13 residues. CDR3 region: CASSSRPGTEAFF. For the CDR3, the DNA is TGTGCCAGCAGCTCACGACCTGGGACTGAAGCTTTCTTT.

This sequence joins TRBV11-2 and TRBJ2-3; D ambiguous. Trimming left V 1 base short and J 6 bases short, with 2 bases between. The germline V gene encodes CDR1 SGHAT and CDR2 FQNNGV. The length of the CDR3 is 11 residues. CDR3: CASSLGDTQYF. CDR3 in DNA: TGTGCCAGCAGCTTAGGGGATACGCAGTATTTT.

This clone was recorded once. The rearrangement links TRBV6-5 to TRBJ1-2, with no clear D. The CDR3 covers 14 residues. V lost 5 bases and J 6 bases, leaving 16 bases between the germline ends. CDR1 is MNHEY, CDR2 SVGAGI, per germline. For the CDR3, the DNA is TGTGCCAGCAGTGAAAACATGGGGAATAATGGCTACACCTTC. Residues: CASSENMGNNGYTF.

The V and J genes are TRBV27 and TRBJ2-3; D may be TRBD1 or TRBD2 (6 bases each). From germline, CDR1 is MNHEY and CDR2 SMNVEV (reference sequence). Deletions cut 3 bases from V and 1 base from J, with 20 bases between. CDR3 size: 18 residues. The CDR3 DNA is TGTGCCAGCAGTTTTGCGAGGAGGGGGAGTTGGGGCACAGATACGCAGTATTTT. As protein: CASSFARRGSWGTDTQYF.

This clone came up a few times. This chain joins TRBV29-1 and TRBJ1-2; 8 bases agree with TRBD1. There are 14 residues in the CDR3. Per the germline V gene, CDR1 is SQVTM and CDR2 is ANQGSEA. The J segment lost 5 bases and the V segment lost 1 base, leaving 6 bases of the junction unmatched. The CDR3 here is CSVEGTGWGYGYTF. The CDR3 DNA is TGCAGCGTTGAAGGGACAGGGTGGGGTTATGGCTACACCTTC.

The V call is TRBV27, the J call TRBJ2-5; a possible D gene is TRBD1 (6 bases). The assigned J gene may be wrong: the sequence end matches TRBJ2-7 better. The CDR3 has 15 amino acids. The germline gives CDR1 MNHEY, CDR2 SMNVEV (reference sequence). In DNA, the CDR3 is TGTGCCAGCAGTTTCCAGCAGGGGTTACCCTACGAGCAGTACTTC. Translation gives CASSFQQGLPYEQYF.

This clone showed up just once. The gene calls are TRBV29-1 and TRBJ1-2; 9 positions agree with TRBD1. This CDR3 has 15 residues. The trim removed 6 bases at V and 8 bases at J, leaving 16 bases unmatched. CDR1 is SQVTM and CDR2 is ANQGSEA in the germline V gene. CDR3 sequence reads: CSVTLQGAFSGGYTF. The CDR3 coding sequence is TGCAGCGTGACGTTACAGGGGGCCTTCTCGGGAGGCTACACCTTC. The entire variable domain, with the rest obtained from reference TRBV29-1 and TRBJ1-2, is as follows: SAVISQKPSRDICQRGTSLTIQCQVDSQVTMMFWYRQQPGQSLTLIATANQGSEATYESGFVIDKFPISRPNLTFSTLTVSNMSPEDSSIYLCSVTLQGAFSGGYTFGSGTRLTVV.

V is TRBV6-1 and J is TRBJ2-3; 8 bases are shared with TRBD2. V gave up 10 bases and J gave up 2 bases; unmatched junction bases: 5. The CDR3 runs to 13 residues. In germline, CDR1 is MNHNS, CDR2 SASEGT. The DNA of the CDR3 is TGTGCCACCGGACTAGCCTTCACAGATACGCAGTATTTT. Amino acids: CATGLAFTDTQYF.

The chain joins TRBV6-1 to TRBJ2-5, with 8 bases that match TRBD2. The J call may be incorrect, as the DNA end agrees better with TRBJ2-7. From germline, CDR1 is MNHNS and CDR2 SASEGT. The CDR3 is 14 residues long. CDR3 DNA: TGTGCCAGCAGACGAGTAGCGGGGAGTAACGAGCAGTACTTC. It specifies CASRRVAGSNEQYF.

V and J are TRBV7-9 and TRBJ1-1; D call uncertain. Trimming left V 1 base short and J 2 bases short, with 8 bases between. The CDR3 totals 14 residues. Germline V CDR1 and CDR2: SEHNR, FQNEAQ (reference sequence). CDR3 coding DNA: TGTGCCAGCAGCTTAGGGAGTACTAACACTGAAGCTTTCTTT. Translating it yields CASSLGSTNTEAFF.

J is TRBJ1-6 and V is TRBV10-3; D remains unclear. Germline-derived CDR1 and CDR2 are ENHRY and SYGVKD. The CDR3 spans 13 residues. Between the trimmed V and J ends, which lost 4 bases and 9 bases, there was a span of 10 bases. The CDR3 DNA reads as TGTGCCATCAGTGTAGGCAGTAGTTCACCCCTCCACTTT. Amino acids: CAISVGSSSPLHF.

This clone was recorded once. This chain joins TRBV5-1 and TRBJ2-3; 10 bases agree with TRBD2. The junction had 7 bases not matched to a gene; V was cut back by 4 bases and J by 5 bases. Germline assignment: CDR1 SGHRS and CDR2 YFSETQ. This CDR3 is built from 15 residues. The CDR3 loop is CASSPEGTSEDTQYF. The CDR3, as DNA: TGCGCCAGCAGCCCGGAAGGGACTAGCGAAGATACGCAGTATTTT.

The V gene is TRBV5-1, the J gene TRBJ2-3; D is unresolved. CDR3 length: 16 amino acids. V gave up 2 bases and J gave up 2 bases, with 15 bases separating them. Germline CDR1 is SGHRS and CDR2 is YFSETQ. CDR3 loop: CASSFGPIVITDTQYF. The DNA for the CDR3 is TGCGCCAGCAGCTTTGGACCGATCGTGATCACAGATACGCAGTATTTT.

Only a few counts were recorded for this clone. V and J are TRBV2 and TRBJ1-1; D is uncertain. Germline values: CDR1 SNHLY, CDR2 FYNNEI. Trimming removed 6 bases at V and 1 base at J, with 9 bases between. The CDR3 runs to 13 residues. CDR3 sequence (DNA): TGTGCCAGCAGCGCAGAGGAGAACACTGAAGCTTTCTTT. Its protein product is CASSAEENTEAFF.

The rearrangement links TRBV7-9 to TRBJ2-5; 8 positions agree with TRBD1. The CDR3 runs 13 residues. J gave up 5 bases and V 5 bases, and 4 bases lay outside the gene matches. Germline V gene data show CDR1 as SEHNR and CDR2 as FQNEAQ (reference sequence). The DNA for the CDR3 is TGTGCCAGCAGCGTCCAGGGGGCGGAGACCCAGTACTTC. Amino acids: CASSVQGAETQYF.